These T cell receptor beta chains were read from a single sample in a study of cytomegalovirus exposure and HLA in healthy donors. Data came from immunoSEQ multiplex PCR; TCRdb stores just in-frame clones and leaves some out. The data hold approximately 130,000 clones, with around 79% observed a single time. The sequenced sample consisted of PBMCs. Source of these receptors: a woman in her thirties or forties in good health and CMV-seronegative. CDR3s include the opening cysteine and the closing phenylalanine or tryptophan. Fields, in order: V gene, D gene, J gene, clone size, CDR3 protein, CDR3 DNA. The D gene is left open where the match is weak. Part of the rows lack a size; the others show once, few, many or a class for expanded clones.

v_gene: TRBV10-1
d_gene: TRBD2
j_gene: TRBJ2-1
abundance: once
CDR3aa: CATELAGGINEQFF
CDR3nt: TGCGCCACCGAACTAGCGGGAGGGATTAATGAGCAGTTCTTC

v_gene: TRBV9
d_gene: -
j_gene: TRBJ2-7
abundance: -
CDR3aa: CASGSGVGEQYF
CDR3nt: TGTGCCTCCGGGTCAGGGGTAGGTGAGCAGTACTTC

v_gene: TRBV6-7
d_gene: -
j_gene: TRBJ2-3
abundance: few
CDR3aa: CASIPTDTQYF
CDR3nt: TGTGCCAGCATTCCGACAGATACGCAGTATTTT

v_gene: TRBV19
d_gene: -
j_gene: TRBJ1-3
abundance: -
CDR3aa: CASSPSGESGNTIYF
CDR3nt: TGTGCCAGTAGTCCCTCAGGGGAGAGTGGAAACACCATATATTTT

v_gene: TRBV13
d_gene: -
j_gene: TRBJ2-1
abundance: -
CDR3aa: CASSSDKDWSNEQFF
CDR3nt: TGTGCCAGCAGCTCCGACAAGGACTGGAGCAATGAGCAGTTCTTC

v_gene: TRBV2
d_gene: TRBD1
j_gene: TRBJ2-7
abundance: few
CDR3aa: CASRWTGGEYEQYF
CDR3nt: TGTGCCAGCCGATGGACAGGGGGAGAGTACGAGCAGTACTTC

v_gene: TRBV6-1
d_gene: TRBD1
j_gene: TRBJ2-3
abundance: -
CDR3aa: CASSAQGAQGDTQYF
CDR3nt: TGTGCCAGCAGTGCGCAGGGGGCCCAAGGGGACACGCAGTATTTT

v_gene: TRBV7-9
d_gene: TRBD1
j_gene: TRBJ1-2
abundance: -
CDR3aa: CASSSLGTGFSYGYTF
CDR3nt: TGTGCCAGCAGCTCCCTCGGGACAGGGTTCTCCTATGGCTACACCTTC

v_gene: TRBV2
d_gene: -
j_gene: TRBJ2-1
abundance: -
CDR3aa: CASSGQEVSYNEQFF
CDR3nt: TGTGCCAGCAGTGGTCAGGAAGTCTCCTACAATGAGCAGTTCTTC

v_gene: TRBV6-5
d_gene: -
j_gene: TRBJ2-3
abundance: -
CDR3aa: CASSYPGADTQYF
CDR3nt: TGTGCCAGCAGTTACCCGGGAGCGGATACGCAGTATTTT

v_gene: TRBV11-3
d_gene: -
j_gene: TRBJ1-1
abundance: -
CDR3aa: CASSLNPAQGRRTEAFF
CDR3nt: TGTGCCAGCAGCTTAAACCCCGCACAGGGACGGAGAACTGAAGCTTTCTTT

v_gene: TRBV5-1
d_gene: TRBD1
j_gene: TRBJ2-7
abundance: -
CDR3aa: CASSFGQDYEQYF
CDR3nt: TGCGCCAGCAGCTTCGGACAGGACTACGAGCAGTACTTC

v_gene: TRBV18
d_gene: -
j_gene: TRBJ2-1
abundance: -
CDR3aa: CASSPPVRGEQFF
CDR3nt: TGTGCCAGCTCACCACCGGTACGGGGAGAGCAGTTCTTC

v_gene: TRBV11-2
d_gene: TRBD2
j_gene: TRBJ2-7
abundance: -
CDR3aa: CASRRLSGRMFEQYF
CDR3nt: TGTGCCAGCAGAAGACTTAGCGGGAGGATGTTCGAGCAGTACTTC

v_gene: TRBV6-6
d_gene: -
j_gene: TRBJ1-1
abundance: -
CDR3aa: CASSYTESNTEAFF
CDR3nt: TGTGCCAGCAGTTACACAGAAAGTAACACTGAAGCTTTCTTT

v_gene: TRBV10-3
d_gene: TRBD1
j_gene: TRBJ2-7
abundance: -
CDR3aa: CAISDAGTGVHEQYF
CDR3nt: TGTGCCATCAGTGACGCCGGGACAGGGGTCCACGAGCAGTACTTC

v_gene: TRBV7-2
d_gene: TRBD2
j_gene: TRBJ2-3
abundance: -
CDR3aa: CASSLTSGSVGTQYF
CDR3nt: TGTGCCAGCAGCCTGACTAGCGGGAGTGTCGGTACGCAGTATTTT

v_gene: TRBV5-1
d_gene: TRBD1
j_gene: TRBJ2-2
abundance: once
CDR3aa: CASSFGTGGITGELFF
CDR3nt: TGCGCCAGCAGCTTCGGGACAGGGGGTATCACCGGGGAGCTGTTTTTT

v_gene: TRBV28
d_gene: TRBD2
j_gene: TRBJ2-7
abundance: -
CDR3aa: CASSLLAGEQYF
CDR3nt: TGTGCCAGCAGTTTGTTAGCGGGGGAGCAGTACTTC

v_gene: TRBV5-1
d_gene: -
j_gene: TRBJ2-7
abundance: -
CDR3aa: CASSRTAGGDEQYF
CDR3nt: TGCGCCAGCAGTCGGACTGCGGGTGGTGACGAGCAGTACTTC

v_gene: TRBV7-9
d_gene: -
j_gene: TRBJ1-4
abundance: -
CDR3aa: CASSFIGGATNEKLFF
CDR3nt: TGTGCCAGCAGCTTTATAGGGGGTGCAACTAATGAAAAACTGTTTTTT

v_gene: TRBV9
d_gene: TRBD2
j_gene: TRBJ2-3
abundance: -
CDR3aa: CASSYTDSGRRTDTQYF
CDR3nt: TGTGCCAGCAGCTATACCGACAGCGGGAGGAGGACAGATACGCAGTATTTT

v_gene: TRBV7-2
d_gene: -
j_gene: TRBJ2-1
abundance: -
CDR3aa: CASSSYNHNEQFF
CDR3nt: TGTGCCAGCAGCTCCTATAATCACAATGAGCAGTTCTTC

v_gene: TRBV7-2
d_gene: -
j_gene: TRBJ2-1
abundance: -
CDR3aa: CASSPEWQGYNEQFF
CDR3nt: TGTGCCAGCAGCCCCGAATGGCAGGGATACAATGAGCAGTTCTTC

v_gene: TRBV7-9
d_gene: TRBD2
j_gene: TRBJ2-1
abundance: few
CDR3aa: CSSSSRLAVSSYNEQFF
CDR3nt: TGTTCCAGCAGCTCGAGACTAGCCGTAAGCTCCTACAATGAGCAGTTCTTC

v_gene: TRBV2
d_gene: -
j_gene: TRBJ1-6
abundance: few
CDR3aa: CASSEGSQAGSPLHF
CDR3nt: TGTGCCAGCAGTGAAGGTAGTCAGGCGGGTTCACCCCTCCACTTT

v_gene: TRBV2
d_gene: -
j_gene: TRBJ2-5
abundance: -
CDR3aa: CASSTGGGETQYF
CDR3nt: TGTGCCAGCAGCACAGGGGGGGGAGAGACCCAGTACTTC

v_gene: TRBV7-6
d_gene: -
j_gene: TRBJ2-1
abundance: -
CDR3aa: CASSLPSTASLASHNEQFF
CDR3nt: TGTGCCAGCAGCTTACCCTCCACGGCCTCTCTAGCGTCCCACAATGAGCAGTTCTTC

v_gene: TRBV5-6
d_gene: -
j_gene: TRBJ2-2
abundance: -
CDR3aa: CASSSAGANTGELFF
CDR3nt: TGTGCCAGCAGCTCGGCCGGGGCGAACACCGGGGAGCTGTTTTTT

v_gene: TRBV5-4
d_gene: -
j_gene: TRBJ1-2
abundance: -
CDR3aa: CASSLVGWTAYGYTF
CDR3nt: TGTGCCAGCAGCTTGGTGGGCTGGACAGCCTATGGCTACACCTTC

v_gene: TRBV28
d_gene: -
j_gene: TRBJ1-1
abundance: -
CDR3aa: CASSPFEATEAFF
CDR3nt: TGTGCCAGCAGTCCCTTCGAAGCCACTGAAGCTTTCTTT

v_gene: TRBV5-6
d_gene: -
j_gene: TRBJ1-2
abundance: -
CDR3aa: CASRAGSVNYGYTF
CDR3nt: TGTGCCAGCAGGGCAGGGTCCGTTAACTATGGCTACACCTTC

v_gene: TRBV5-1
d_gene: TRBD2
j_gene: TRBJ2-1
abundance: -
CDR3aa: CASSPGTRENEQFF
CDR3nt: TGCGCCAGCAGCCCGGGGACTAGAGAGAATGAGCAGTTCTTC

v_gene: TRBV5-4
d_gene: -
j_gene: TRBJ2-5
abundance: once
CDR3aa: CASSLDTQETQYF
CDR3nt: TGTGCCAGCAGCCTGGACACACAAGAGACCCAGTACTTC

v_gene: TRBV5-1
d_gene: -
j_gene: TRBJ1-4
abundance: -
CDR3aa: CASSLGGSTNEKLFF
CDR3nt: TGCGCCAGCAGCTTAGGCGGCTCAACTAATGAAAAACTGTTTTTT

v_gene: TRBV6-6
d_gene: TRBD2
j_gene: TRBJ2-1
abundance: -
CDR3aa: CASSYGTSDNEQFF
CDR3nt: TGTGCCAGCAGTTACGGGACTAGCGACAATGAGCAGTTCTTC

v_gene: TRBV29-1
d_gene: -
j_gene: TRBJ2-6
abundance: -
CDR3aa: CSVKVSSGANGLTF
CDR3nt: TGCAGCGTTAAGGTGAGCTCTGGGGCCAACGGCCTGACTTTC

v_gene: TRBV18
d_gene: TRBD1
j_gene: TRBJ1-2
abundance: -
CDR3aa: CASSQDRGTGGQNYGYTF
CDR3nt: TGTGCCAGCTCACAAGACAGAGGAACAGGGGGCCAAAACTATGGCTACACCTTC

v_gene: TRBV14
d_gene: -
j_gene: TRBJ1-1
abundance: -
CDR3aa: CASSVWTFTTNTEAFF
CDR3nt: TGTGCCAGCAGCGTGTGGACTTTTACTACGAACACTGAAGCTTTCTTT

v_gene: TRBV4-1
d_gene: -
j_gene: TRBJ2-1
abundance: -
CDR3aa: CASSPTSNPYNEQFF
CDR3nt: TGCGCCAGCAGCCCCACTAGCAATCCCTACAATGAGCAGTTCTTC

v_gene: TRBV2
d_gene: TRBD2
j_gene: TRBJ2-3
abundance: -
CDR3aa: CASSEMAGARDTQYF
CDR3nt: TGTGCCAGCAGTGAAATGGCGGGAGCCAGAGATACGCAGTATTTT